This T cell receptor (beta chain) was profiled in a study of Ad26.COV2.S vaccination and SARS-CoV-2 variants. Germline loops: CDR1 KGHDR, CDR2 SFDVKD. Trimming stripped 5 bases from V and 0 bases from J, with 18 bases between. The CDR3 covers 18 residues. Clones were read by immunoSEQ multiplex PCR, and TCRdb kept only the in-frame ones, dropping some. The sample lists a few hundred thousand clones; approximately 88% were seen once. The treatment here: roughly 18 received Ad26.COV2.S at low or high dose, single or two shots; about 5 received placebo; per-sample allocation not given. All samples were drawn on day 63, counting from the first vaccine or placebo injection. This adult donor, from Boston, was 18-55 years old.

Sequenced here: peripheral blood, sampled in a trial of Ad26.COV2.S vaccine versus placebo. The clonotype comes from a person aged 18-65 years who received the Ad26.COV2.S COVID-19 vaccine or a placebo. The chain recombines TRBV24-1 with TRBJ2-2; D may be TRBD2 (6 bases). CDR3 nucleotides: TGTGCCACCAGTGGCCCAAAGGGGACTCCCTCGAACACCGGGGAGCTGTTTTTT. Encoded protein: CATSGPKGTPSNTGELFF.